This is a list of T cell receptor beta chains from one sample in a study of naive and memory T cell subsets. TCRdb independently ran MiXCR on the 5' RACE reads; one entry per CDR3 protein. This table has more than 55,000 distinct CDR3 sequences, less than 10% appearing once. These receptors were taken from a female donor in good health. Each CDR3 is given with its conserved first and last residue. Fields, in order: CDR3 protein, CDR3 DNA, V gene, D gene, J gene, clone size, CDR3 length. The D gene is left open where the match is weak. Clone size, where shown, is once, few, many, or a class for clones that have expanded.

cdr3_aa: CASSLGSSGYFYTF
cdr3_nt: TGTGCCAGCAGCTTAGGCTCTTCAGGATATTTTTACACCTTC
v_call: TRBV7-9
d_call: -
j_call: TRBJ1-2
clone_size: many
cdr3_length: 14

cdr3_aa: CASSYGYSNQPQHF
cdr3_nt: TGTGCCAGCAGTTATGGCTATAGCAATCAGCCCCAGCATTTT
v_call: TRBV6-5
d_call: -
j_call: TRBJ1-5
clone_size: many
cdr3_length: 14

cdr3_aa: CASSISGHGEEEQYF
cdr3_nt: TGTGCCAGCAGCATATCGGGACACGGGGAGGAGGAGCAGTACTTC
v_call: TRBV11-3
d_call: -
j_call: TRBJ2-7
clone_size: many
cdr3_length: 15

cdr3_aa: CSAREPGRGNTGELFF
cdr3_nt: TGCAGTGCTAGAGAGCCGGGGCGAGGGAACACCGGGGAGCTGTTTTTT
v_call: TRBV20-1
d_call: -
j_call: TRBJ2-2
clone_size: -
cdr3_length: 16

cdr3_aa: CASSSRTQNYGYTF
cdr3_nt: TGTGCCAGCAGTTCTAGGACACAGAACTATGGCTACACCTTC
v_call: TRBV2
d_call: -
j_call: TRBJ1-2
clone_size: many
cdr3_length: 14

cdr3_aa: CASSFCHGPPFYNQPQHF
cdr3_nt: TGTGCCAGCAGCTTTTGTCATGGACCGCCCTTTTACAATCAGCCCCAGCATTTT
v_call: TRBV12-1
d_call: -
j_call: TRBJ1-5
clone_size: many
cdr3_length: 18

cdr3_aa: CASRGGLAGYTF
cdr3_nt: TGTGCCAGCAGAGGTGGACTCGCTGGCTACACCTTC
v_call: TRBV28
d_call: -
j_call: TRBJ1-2
clone_size: few
cdr3_length: 12

cdr3_aa: CASSLMENTDTQYF
cdr3_nt: TGTGCCAGCAGCTTAATGGAGAACACAGATACGCAGTATTTT
v_call: TRBV7-2
d_call: -
j_call: TRBJ2-3
clone_size: -
cdr3_length: 14

cdr3_aa: CASSFVPGDLNTEAFF
cdr3_nt: TGTGCCAGCAGTTTCGTACCAGGGGACTTGAACACTGAAGCTTTCTTT
v_call: TRBV7-2
d_call: -
j_call: TRBJ1-1
clone_size: many
cdr3_length: 16

cdr3_aa: CASSSGPRTSTDTQYF
cdr3_nt: TGTGCCAGCAGTTCAGGTCCTAGGACTAGCACAGATACGCAGTATTTT
v_call: TRBV6-6
d_call: -
j_call: TRBJ2-3
clone_size: many
cdr3_length: 16

cdr3_aa: CASRPGTGGSYNEQFF
cdr3_nt: TGTGCCAGCAGACCCGGGACAGGGGGATCCTACAATGAGCAGTTCTTC
v_call: TRBV5-4
d_call: TRBD1
j_call: TRBJ2-1
clone_size: -
cdr3_length: 16

cdr3_aa: CASRGLAGLSTDTQYF
cdr3_nt: TGTGCCAGCAGGGGACTAGCGGGGCTTAGCACAGATACGCAGTATTTT
v_call: TRBV6-6
d_call: TRBD2
j_call: TRBJ2-3
clone_size: -
cdr3_length: 16

cdr3_aa: CASSDNARGRTDTQYF
cdr3_nt: TGTGCCAGCAGCGACAACGCGAGGGGGCGAACAGATACGCAGTATTTT
v_call: TRBV7-9
d_call: TRBD1
j_call: TRBJ2-3
clone_size: many
cdr3_length: 16

cdr3_aa: CSANPRDFGQPQHF
cdr3_nt: TGCAGTGCAAACCCCCGGGACTTTGGGCAGCCCCAGCATTTT
v_call: TRBV20-1
d_call: -
j_call: TRBJ1-5
clone_size: many
cdr3_length: 14

cdr3_aa: CASSLNGGYGYTF
cdr3_nt: TGTGCCAGCAGCTTAAACGGGGGCTATGGCTACACCTTC
v_call: TRBV11-2
d_call: -
j_call: TRBJ1-2
clone_size: many
cdr3_length: 13

cdr3_aa: CASSPRPNTEAFF
cdr3_nt: TGTGCCAGCAGTCCACGTCCGAACACTGAAGCTTTCTTT
v_call: TRBV12-3/TRBV12-4
d_call: -
j_call: TRBJ1-1
clone_size: many
cdr3_length: 13